This TCR beta chain stems from a study of shared clonotypes between healthy human individuals. Study results and limitations: Several donors held approximately 4.6% of naive CD4 clonotypes in common.

The V gene end was trimmed by 4 bases and the J gene end by 4 bases; junction bases not matched to a gene: 6. This CDR3 spans 14 amino acids. Germline loops: CDR1 SQVTM, CDR2 ANQGSEA. Everyone who donated was a Caucasian adult who lived in Nashville, Tennessee. Concerning this clone: Its cognate antigen is unknown. Other DNA sequences of this sample code for an identical CDR3.

Roughly 200 ng DNA, tens of thousands of T cell genomes, went into each sorted-subset replicate PCR. Method: immunoSEQ multiplex PCR; TCRdb's copy keeps in-frame clones and lacks some. Among approximately 1.5 million clones listed, just under 99% were seen once. The chain is built from TRBV29-1 and TRBJ2-1, with TRBD1 identical over 8 bases. The sample was naive CD4+ T cells sorted from blood. Regarding subset: CD45RA+ positively selected. The origin of this receptor is a young man in good health. This chain's CDR3 is CSVARDRGYNEQFF. The CDR3 DNA reads TGCAGCGTTGCTCGTGACAGGGGTTACAATGAGCAGTTCTTC.